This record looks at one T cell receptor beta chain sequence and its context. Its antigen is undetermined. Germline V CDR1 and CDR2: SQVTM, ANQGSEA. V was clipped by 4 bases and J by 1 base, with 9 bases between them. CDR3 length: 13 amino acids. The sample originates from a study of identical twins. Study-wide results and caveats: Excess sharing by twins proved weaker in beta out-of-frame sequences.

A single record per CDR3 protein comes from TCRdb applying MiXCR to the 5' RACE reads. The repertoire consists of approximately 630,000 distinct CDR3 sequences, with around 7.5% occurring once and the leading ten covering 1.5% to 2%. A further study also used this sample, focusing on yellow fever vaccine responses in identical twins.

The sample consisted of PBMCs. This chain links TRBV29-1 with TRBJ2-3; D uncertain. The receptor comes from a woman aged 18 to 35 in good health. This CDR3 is CSVVWWGTDTQYF. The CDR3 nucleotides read TGCAGCGTTGTGTGGTGGGGCACAGATACGCAGTATTTT.